This T cell receptor (beta chain) stems from a study of blood T cell repertoires in COVID-19. At the level of the study: The study drew acute and convalescent COVID-19 samples from the United States, Italy and Spain. Nucleic acid was either cDNA or gDNA, and it came from T cells, B-cell-depleted T cells, or PBMCs.

As handled by the study authors: Amplifying reference gene primers gave estimates of nucleated cell counts. Clones were read by immunoSEQ multiplex PCR, and TCRdb kept only the in-frame ones, dropping some. V and J calls and clone size are given by that table; D and trimming were obtained from the DNA. The table includes a few hundred thousand clones, roughly 84% detected once. This clone was counted only a few times. With 2 bases clipped from V and 4 bases from J, the junction kept 7 bases outside the gene matches. The length of the CDR3 is 17 residues. Germline V CDR1 and CDR2: SGHRS, YFSETQ. The chain links TRBV5-1 to TRBJ2-2, with 11 bases that match TRBD2. The receptor was derived from a human donor with COVID-19, enrolled during active disease. The donor label of this sample is uncertain. Sequenced: peripheral blood. The CDR3 bases are TGCGCCAGCAGCTTAACAACTAGCGGGAGAGGCACCGGGGAGCTGTTTTTT. It is translated as CASSLTTSGRGTGELFF.